The 25 T cell receptor beta chains in this list originate from one sample, sequenced in a study of T cells in Graves' hyperthyroidism and ophthalmopathy (dated by TCRdb to about 2019). The method was multiplex PCR. TCRdb shows the sequencer as Illumina HiSeq 2000. The TCR beta CDR3 regions were amplified from the RNA transcripts. For the first round of RT-PCR on the TCR CDR3, the HTBI primer set was used together with the Qiagen OneStep RT-PCR kit. TCRdb reprocessing: public reads trimmed at Q25 with fastp, clones called with MiXCR, in-frame beta chains kept. Identical CDR3 proteins give one entry, which carries the most common genes and DNA. A total of roughly 700,000 distinct CDR3 sequences appear in this sample, roughly a sixth of them only once. The biggest ten clones account for around 15% of the sample. What was sequenced was blood. Receptors originate from a man in his forties or fifties with Graves' hyperthyroidism.

This clonotype has at least ten counts. This chain links TRBV2 with TRBJ1-1, with TRBD1 matching over 8 bases. The CDR3 spans 14 residues. V lost 6 bases to trimming and J lost 3 bases; unmatched junction nucleotides: 6. Germline CDR1 is SNHLY and CDR2 is FYNNEI. The CDR3 DNA follows: TGTGCCAGCAGGGCCACAGGGGGGGACACTGAAGCTTTCTTT. Translating it yields CASRATGGDTEAFF.

At least ten counts were recorded for this clonotype. The chain carries TRBV11-2 and TRBJ2-3; D is perhaps TRBD2 (5 bases). This CDR3 is built from 17 residues. The germline CDR1 and CDR2 sequences are SGHAT and FQNNGV. The V gene lost 3 bases and the J gene lost 0 bases, with 16 bases spanning the gap. The CDR3 DNA follows: TGTGCCAGCAGCTTTGCGCTAGCCGAAGCTAGCACAGATACGCAGTATTTT. This translates into CASSFALAEASTDTQYF.

The J gene is TRBJ1-4, the V gene TRBV18, with D perhaps TRBD1 (5 bases). V was trimmed by 4 bases and J by 3 bases, leaving 15 bases between them. The length of the CDR3 is 16 residues. CDR1 is KGHSH and CDR2 is LQKENI in the germline V gene. CDR3 coding DNA: TGTGCCAGCTCACGGGACCCCGAGAGGCCTAATGAAAAACTGTTTTTT. As protein: CASSRDPERPNEKLFF.

Note on this clonotype: It may be a read error: a sequence one base away is much more abundant. The V call is TRBV30, the J call TRBJ1-2; TRBD1 is a possible D gene (6 bases). The CDR3 is 14 residues long. V was cut by 3 bases and J by 7 bases, with 18 bases left in between. CDR1 GTSNPN and CDR2 SVGIG come from the germline V gene (reference sequence). CDR3 residues: CAWRPSGAPTGYTF. CDR3 DNA sequence: TGTGCCTGGAGACCGTCAGGGGCGCCTACTGGCTACACCTTC. Filled out from reference TRBV30 and TRBJ1-2, the complete variable domain reads SQTIHQWPATLVQPVGSPLSLECTVEGTSNPNLYWYRQAAGRGLQLLFYSVGIGQISSEVPQNLSASRPQDRQFILSSKKLLLSDSGFYLCAWRPSGAPTGYTFGSGTRLTVV.

At least ten counts were recorded for this clonotype. The V call is TRBV30, the J call TRBJ1-3; D is perhaps TRBD1 (6 bases). Per the germline V gene, CDR1 is GTSNPN and CDR2 is SVGIG (reference sequence). The CDR3 runs to 15 residues. V lost 2 bases and J lost 0, with 11 bases in between. In nucleotides, the CDR3 is TGTGCCTGGAGTCGAGGGGGTAACTCTGGAAACACCATATATTTT. This gives the protein CAWSRGGNSGNTIYF.

This clonotype was recorded many times. The rearrangement joins TRBV20-1 to TRBJ1-1; maybe TRBD1 (5 bases). Germline CDR1 and CDR2: DFQATT and SNEGSKA (reference sequence). The CDR3 spans 16 residues. The V gene lost 7 bases and the J gene lost 3 bases, with 24 bases spanning the gap. The CDR3 coding sequence is TGCAGTGTTCTTTTCCGGGATCCCAGGGCCTACACTGAAGCTTTCTTT. It specifies CSVLFRDPRAYTEAFF.

The rearrangement links TRBV20-1 to TRBJ2-1, with 13 bases fitting TRBD2. The CDR3 extends over 19 amino acids. V lost 0 bases, J lost 5 bases, and 13 bases stayed unmatched. Germline assignment: CDR1 DFQATT and CDR2 SNEGSKA (reference sequence). CDR3 amino acids: CSARDRITSGRDFHNEQFF. CDR3 in DNA: TGCAGTGCTAGAGATCGGATAACTAGCGGGAGGGATTTTCACAATGAGCAGTTCTTC.

The chain has TRBV7-2 and TRBJ2-5, with 12 bases matching TRBD2. Trimming at V came to 5 bases and at J to 5 bases, leaving 9 bases not matched to a gene. Germline CDR1 SGHTA, CDR2 FQGNSA. CDR3 length equals 16 residues. The CDR3 DNA reads as TGTGCCAGCAGCGCGAGACTAGCGGGAGTCTTGGAGACCCAGTACTTC. Its protein is CASSARLAGVLETQYF.

This clonotype was seen ten or more times. The V and J genes are TRBV5-1 and TRBJ1-1; 9 nucleotides line up with TRBD1. The germline CDR1 and CDR2 sequences are SGHRS and YFSETQ. There are 15 residues in the CDR3. V was clipped by 0 bases and J by 0 bases; unmatched bases: 0. Written as DNA, the CDR3 is TGCGCCAGCAGCTTGGGGACAGGGGTGAACACTGAAGCTTTCTTT. Amino acid sequence: CASSLGTGVNTEAFF.

This chain joins TRBV27 and TRBJ2-7; D may correspond to TRBD1 or TRBD2 (5 bases each). Germline assignment: CDR1 MNHEY and CDR2 SMNVEV (reference sequence). The CDR3 length is 12 residues. The V and J ends lost 5 bases and 6 bases respectively, with 11 bases between them. CDR3: CASSGTLGEQYF. In DNA, the CDR3 is TGTGCCAGCAGTGGGACCCTCGGCGAGCAGTACTTC.

This clonotype was detected only a few times. The CDR3 protein is CASSVGLASRGSGELFF. The DNA of the CDR3 is TGTGCCAGCAGCGTAGGTCTAGCGTCCCGAGGGTCCGGGGAGCTGTTTTTT. This chain connects TRBV9 to TRBJ2-2, with a possible D match to TRBD2 (6 bases). The CDR3 covers 17 residues. V lost 0 bases to trimming and J lost 6 bases, with 18 bases between them. Germline V gene sequence: CDR1 SGDLS, CDR2 YYNGEE.

The chain uses TRBV19 and TRBJ2-3; TRBD2 matches 10 bases. V lost 10 bases to trimming and J lost 0 bases; unmatched junction nucleotides: 4. Germline V lookup: CDR1 LNHDA, CDR2 SQIVND (reference sequence). The CDR3 totals 14 residues. CDR3 region: CATSGLASTDTQYF. CDR3 DNA sequence: TGTGCCACCTCGGGACTAGCGAGCACAGATACGCAGTATTTT.

The chain carries TRBV27 and TRBJ1-3, with TRBD1 as a possible D gene (5 bases). The length of the CDR3 is 13 residues. The germline gives CDR1 MNHEY, CDR2 SMNVEV (reference sequence). Trimming left V 6 bases short and J 3 bases short, with 9 bases between. The CDR3 DNA sequence: TGTGCCAGCAGCCATGACAGTGGAAACACCATATATTTT. It encodes CASSHDSGNTIYF.

This clonotype showed up many times. The chain couples TRBV7-3 to TRBJ2-5, with 10 bases fitting TRBD2. The CDR3 length is 16 residues. The V segment lost 2 bases and the J segment 1 base; nucleotides outside the gene matches: 4. Looked up from germline, CDR1 is SGHTA and CDR2 is FQGTGA. The CDR3 bases are TGTGCCAGCAGCTTAGGCAGCGGGAGGGCCCAAGAGACCCAGTACTTC. Encoded protein: CASSLGSGRAQETQYF.

For this clonotype: A much larger clone differs by one base, so this may be a read error. This chain connects TRBV10-2 to TRBJ1-1; the D is unclear. The germline V gene encodes CDR1 WSHSY and CDR2 SAAADI. Trimming removed 7 bases at V and 1 base at J, with 13 bases between. The CDR3 contains 14 residues. CDR3 sequence reads: CASTVTRTNTEAFF. The CDR3 DNA is TGCGCCAGCACAGTGACACGGACGAACACTGAAGCTTTCTTT.

This clonotype showed up many times. The genes are TRBV18 and TRBJ2-2; the D is unclear. The germline CDR1 and CDR2 sequences are KGHSH and LQKENI. The CDR3 totals 16 residues. The ends were cut back, 3 bases at V and 2 bases at J, with 13 bases in the middle. For the CDR3, the DNA is TGTGCCAGCTCACCCCCGACTGGAGTCAACACCGGGGAGCTGTTTTTT. Its protein is CASSPPTGVNTGELFF. Filled out from reference TRBV18 and TRBJ2-2, the complete variable domain reads NAGVMQNPRHLVRRRGQEARLRCSPMKGHSHVYWYRQLPEEGLKFMVYLQKENIIDESGMPKERFSAEFPKEGPSILRIQQVVRGDSAAYFCASSPPTGVNTGELFFGEGSRLTVL.

In this sample, this clonotype turned up a few times. This chain connects TRBV3-1 to TRBJ2-2; the D is unclear. This CDR3 comprises 15 residues. Germline CDR1 is LGHDT and CDR2 is YNNKEL (reference sequence). Trimming removed 0 bases at V and 6 bases at J, with 11 bases between. The CDR3 DNA follows: TGTGCCAGCAGCCAAGATTTACTGTCCCCCGGGGAGCTGTTTTTT. This codes for CASSQDLLSPGELFF.

The sample holds many counts of this clonotype. The chain has TRBV7-9 and TRBJ2-1, with D uncertain. Trimming cost V 4 bases and J 10 bases, with 17 bases left between them. The CDR3 covers 14 residues. Germline V gene sequence: CDR1 SEHNR, CDR2 FQNEAQ (reference sequence). CDR3 protein: CASSWVAPLREQFF. CDR3 in DNA: TGTGCCAGCAGCTGGGTGGCACCCCTCCGGGAGCAGTTCTTC.

This clonotype appeared many times. This sequence joins TRBV28 and TRBJ2-7; 11 positions agree with TRBD2. Per the germline V gene, CDR1 is MDHEN and CDR2 is SYDVKM. The V gene end was trimmed by 2 bases and the J gene end by 3 bases; junction bases not matched to a gene: 12. This CDR3 region has 18 residues. CDR3: CASSLPPLTSGIYYEQYF. The CDR3 coding sequence is TGTGCCAGCAGTTTACCCCCACTGACTAGCGGGATTTACTACGAGCAGTACTTC.

This clonotype was recorded many times. The chain employs TRBV20-1 and TRBJ1-5, with a tentative D call TRBD1 (5 bases). Germline CDR1 DFQATT, CDR2 SNEGSKA (reference sequence). CDR3 size: 12 residues. V was pared by 3 bases and J by 6 bases, with 9 bases between. The CDR3 DNA sequence: TGCAGTGCTAGCGACGGGGCTCAGCCCCAGCATTTT. It encodes CSASDGAQPQHF.

In its sample, this clonotype was seen many times. This chain joins TRBV12-3 or TRBV12-4 and TRBJ1-5; no reliable D call. This CDR3 spans 13 amino acids. Deletions cut 6 bases from V and 0 bases from J, with 6 bases between. The CDR3 sequence: CASSDLSNQPQHF. As DNA, the CDR3 is TGTGCCAGCAGCGACCTTAGCAATCAGCCCCAGCATTTT.

This clonotype was found many times. The chain joins TRBV28 to TRBJ1-1; no reliable D call. Trimming removed 9 bases at V and 0 bases at J, with 11 bases between. The CDR3 consists of 13 residues. Germline values: CDR1 MDHEN, CDR2 SYDVKM. CDR3 coding DNA: TGTGCCAGTATAGACAACTTGAACACTGAAGCTTTCTTT. Translation: CASIDNLNTEAFF. The full variable domain, its missing parts supplied by reference TRBV28 and TRBJ1-1, is DVKVTQSSRYLVKRTGEKVFLECVQDMDHENMFWYRQDPGLGLRLIYFSYDVKMKEKGDIPEGYSVSREKKERFSLILESASTNQTSMYLCASIDNLNTEAFFGQGTRLTVV.

This clonotype was detected ten times or more. The V call is TRBV15, the J call TRBJ1-1, with a tentative D call TRBD1 (5 bases). The CDR3 loop spans 17 amino acids. CDR1 and CDR2 (germline): LNHNV, YYDKDF (reference sequence). V shed 2 bases and J shed 0 bases, with 16 bases lying between them. CDR3 protein: CATSRPPAGNVNTEAFF. CDR3 coding DNA: TGTGCCACCAGCAGACCCCCCGCAGGGAATGTGAACACTGAAGCTTTCTTT.

The chain is built from TRBV3-1 and TRBJ1-4; TRBD1 aligns across 7 bases. Unmatched junction bases numbered 3, after V lost 0 bases and J lost 8 bases. The CDR3 has 14 amino acids. Germline CDR1 and CDR2: LGHDT and YNNKEL (reference sequence). The CDR3 DNA reads TGTGCCAGCAGCCAAGAAGGGGGCAGGGAAAAACTGTTTTTT. It encodes CASSQEGGREKLFF.

This clonotype came up many times. CDR3 sequence (DNA): TGTGCCAGCAGTTTATACCAGGGGTCCTACAATGAGCAGTTCTTC. Its protein product is CASSLYQGSYNEQFF. V is TRBV28 and J is TRBJ2-1; D is possibly TRBD1 (6 bases). Germline-derived CDR1 and CDR2 are MDHEN and SYDVKM. V lost 1 base to trimming and J lost 1 base, with 8 bases between them. CDR3 length equals 15 residues.